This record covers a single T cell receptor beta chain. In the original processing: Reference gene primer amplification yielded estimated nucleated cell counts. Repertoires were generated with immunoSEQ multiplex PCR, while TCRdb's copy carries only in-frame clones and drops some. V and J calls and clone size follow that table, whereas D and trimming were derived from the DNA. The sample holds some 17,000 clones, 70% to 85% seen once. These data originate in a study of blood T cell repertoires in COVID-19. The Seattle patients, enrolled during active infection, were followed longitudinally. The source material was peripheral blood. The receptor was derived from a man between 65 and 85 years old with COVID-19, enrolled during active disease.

CDR3 bases: TGTGCCAGCAGCTTTGGACAGGCGGATCAGCCCCAGCATTTT. This translates into CASSFGQADQPQHF. V usage is TRBV5-4 and J usage is TRBJ1-5, with TRBD1 matching 7 bases. J was trimmed by 5 bases and V by 2 bases; bases with no gene match: 4. This CDR3 has 14 residues. CDR1 is SGHNT, CDR2 YYREEE, per germline (reference sequence).